The source of this T cell receptor (beta chain) is a study of CD8 T cells in ankylosing spondylitis. Findings of the study overall: Matched ankylosing spondylitis synovial fluid reportedly showed significant enrichment of disease-linked clones. Some of the motif variants had earlier been found in reactive arthritis patients' fluid and blood. Eight highly homologous variants formed a TCR beta motif that appeared characteristic of ankylosing spondylitis blood.

Trimming cost V 5 bases and J 0 bases; bases outside gene matches: 8. The CDR3 has 15 amino acids. CDR1 SQVTM and CDR2 ANQGSEA come from the germline V gene. This clonotype was detected ten times or more. Its specificity is not known. Quantitative 5'-RACE was performed with molecular barcodes, and it yielded the TCR beta libraries. Each CDR3 protein gets one entry after TCRdb re-called the 5' RACE reads with MiXCR. Of more than 500,000 distinct CDR3 sequences listed, approximately 5% were seen once; the top ten hold 3.5%. The sequenced material came from blood, either unsorted or a sorted T cell fraction (not recorded which). This sequence was found in a male donor with ankylosing spondylitis. This sequence joins TRBV29-1 and TRBJ1-1, with TRBD1 matching over 8 bases. The CDR3 protein is CSVRTGLYMNTEAFF. CDR3 nucleotides: TGCAGCGTTCGGACAGGGCTTTACATGAACACTGAAGCTTTCTTT.